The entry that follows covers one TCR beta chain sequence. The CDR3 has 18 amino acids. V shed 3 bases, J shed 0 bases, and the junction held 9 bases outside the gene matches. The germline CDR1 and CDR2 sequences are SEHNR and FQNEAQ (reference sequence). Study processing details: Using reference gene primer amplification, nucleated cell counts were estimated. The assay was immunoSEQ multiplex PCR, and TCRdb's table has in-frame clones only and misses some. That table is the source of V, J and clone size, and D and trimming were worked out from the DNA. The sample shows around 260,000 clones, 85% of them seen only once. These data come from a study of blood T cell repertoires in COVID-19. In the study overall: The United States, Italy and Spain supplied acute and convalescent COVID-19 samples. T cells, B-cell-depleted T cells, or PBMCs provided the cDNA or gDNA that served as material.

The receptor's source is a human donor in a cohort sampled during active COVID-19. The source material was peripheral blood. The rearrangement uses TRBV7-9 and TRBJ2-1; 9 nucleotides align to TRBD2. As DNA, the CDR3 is TGTGCCAGCAGCTTTCCTAGGGCGGGAGGGCCCTCCTACAATGAGCAGTTCTTC. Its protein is CASSFPRAGGPSYNEQFF.